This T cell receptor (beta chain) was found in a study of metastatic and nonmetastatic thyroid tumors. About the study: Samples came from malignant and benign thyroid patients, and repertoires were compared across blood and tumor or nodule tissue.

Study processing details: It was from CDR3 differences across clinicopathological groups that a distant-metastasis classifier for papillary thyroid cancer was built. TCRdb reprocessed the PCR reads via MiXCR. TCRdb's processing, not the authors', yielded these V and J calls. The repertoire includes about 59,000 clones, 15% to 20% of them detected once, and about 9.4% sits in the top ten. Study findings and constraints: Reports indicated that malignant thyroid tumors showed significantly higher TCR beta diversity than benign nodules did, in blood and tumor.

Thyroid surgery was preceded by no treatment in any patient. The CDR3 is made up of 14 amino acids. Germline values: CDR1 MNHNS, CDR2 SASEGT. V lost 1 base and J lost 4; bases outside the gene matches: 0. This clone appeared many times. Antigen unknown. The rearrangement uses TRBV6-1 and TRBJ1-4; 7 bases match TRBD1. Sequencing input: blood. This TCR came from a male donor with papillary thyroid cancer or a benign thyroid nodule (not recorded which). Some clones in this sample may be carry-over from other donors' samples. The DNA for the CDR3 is TGTGCCAGCAGTGAAGGACAGGGTAATGAAAAACTGTTTTTT. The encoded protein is CASSEGQGNEKLFF.